Listed here are 27 T cell receptor beta chains from one sample, sequenced in a study of CD8+ T cells in alopecia areata. In each case, RNA was isolated and then reverse transcribed into cDNA as the sequencing template. Clones were read by immunoSEQ multiplex PCR, and TCRdb kept only the in-frame ones, dropping some. The sample contains about 97,000 clones, 41% of which appear only once. Sequencing was done on a sample of CD4+ T cells sorted from blood. Source of these receptors: a human donor with alopecia areata.

This chain joins TRBV29-1 and TRBJ2-1; TRBD1 aligns across 9 bases. The CDR3 length is 14 residues. The V segment lost 6 bases and the J segment 8 bases; nucleotides outside the gene matches: 11. Per germline, CDR1 SQVTM and CDR2 ANQGSEA. The CDR3 reads CSVKRGQGLHEQFF. CDR3 in DNA: TGCAGCGTCAAAAGGGGACAGGGACTCCATGAGCAGTTCTTC.

Only a few counts were recorded for this clone. This sequence joins TRBV29-1 and TRBJ2-7, with TRBD1 matching 12 bases. Trimming cost V 2 bases and J 5 bases; bases outside gene matches: 7. This CDR3 comprises 15 residues. CDR1 and CDR2 from the germline V gene are SQVTM and ANQGSEA. CDR3 sequence (DNA): TGCAGCGTTGAAAATCCGGGACAGGGGGCCGACGAGCAGTACTTC. The encoded protein is CSVENPGQGADEQYF.

The V and J genes are TRBV6-5 and TRBJ2-5, with D unclear. This CDR3 has 15 residues. V was cut by 0 bases and J by 5 bases, with 13 bases left in between. Germline V lookup: CDR1 MNHEY, CDR2 SVGAGI. The CDR3 coding sequence is TGTGCCAGCAGTTACTCGGTCGCCCCTGGGGAGACCCAGTACTTC. This encodes CASSYSVAPGETQYF.

The rearrangement joins TRBV29-1 to TRBJ1-2; 7 nucleotides agree with TRBD1. The germline V gene encodes CDR1 SQVTM and CDR2 ANQGSEA. Trimming took 7 bases from V and 6 from J; bases not matched to a gene: 14. CDR3 length equals 14 residues. CDR3 sequence reads: CSASNSGTADGYTF. As DNA, the CDR3 is TGCAGCGCCTCGAATAGTGGGACAGCCGATGGCTACACCTTC.

The chain carries TRBV10-2 and TRBJ2-5; 7 bases align to TRBD2. Germline loops: CDR1 WSHSY, CDR2 SAAADI. J gave up 5 bases and V 10 bases, and 13 bases lay outside the gene matches. The CDR3 is made up of 14 amino acids. CDR3 sequence: CATSSSGAWETQYF. The DNA of the CDR3 is TGCGCCACCTCCTCGAGCGGGGCATGGGAGACCCAGTACTTC.

Concerning this clone itself: Other nucleotide sequences in the sample specify the same CDR3. The rearrangement links TRBV20-1 to TRBJ2-7; D not resolved. CDR1 and CDR2 (germline): DFQATT, SNEGSKA (reference sequence). The V and J ends lost 6 bases and 6 bases respectively, with 12 bases between them. This CDR3 has 11 residues. Here the CDR3 DNA reads TGCAGTGCCCGTGATTTACGCGAGCAGTACTTC. This sequence encodes CSARDLREQYF.

This clone was counted between two and nine times. The J gene is TRBJ2-1, the V gene TRBV7-3; D might be TRBD2 (6 bases). V was shortened by 4 bases and J by 2 bases, with 18 bases between the two germline ends. The germline V gene has CDR1 SGHTA and CDR2 FQGTGA. The CDR3 totals 17 residues. The chain's CDR3 is CASSSGFGTSTYNEQFF. CDR3 nucleotides: TGTGCCAGCAGCTCCGGTTTTGGGACTTCCACCTACAATGAGCAGTTCTTC. The full variable domain, in which reference TRBV7-3 and TRBJ2-1 provide the parts outside the CDR3, is GAGVSQTPSNKVTEKGKYVELRCDPISGHTALYWYRQSLGQGPEFLIYFQGTGAADDSGLPNDRFFAVRPEGSVSTLKIQRTERGDSAVYLCASSSGFGTSTYNEQFFGPGTRLTVL.

The chain uses TRBV7-2 and TRBJ2-7; TRBD2 is a possible D gene (5 bases). Looked up from germline, CDR1 is SGHTA and CDR2 is FQGNSA. The CDR3 is 12 amino acids. Trimming removed 5 bases from V and 2 bases from J, with 7 bases in between. In nucleotides, the CDR3 is TGTGCCAGCAGCCCGGGGACCTACGAGCAGTACTTC. This encodes CASSPGTYEQYF. The variable domain in full, completed from reference TRBV7-2 and TRBJ2-7, reads GAGVSQSPSNKVTEKGKDVELRCDPISGHTALYWYRQSLGQGLEFLIYFQGNSAPDKSGLPSDRFSAERTGGSVSTLTIQRTQQEDSAVYLCASSPGTYEQYFGPGTRLTVT.

The genes are TRBV7-2 and TRBJ1-5, with D tentatively TRBD1 (5 bases). The V end was cut by 1 base, the J end by 5 bases, with 9 bases between. Germline CDR1 and CDR2: SGHTA and FQGNSA. The CDR3 is 14 amino acids. CDR3 DNA sequence: TGTGCCAGCAGCTTAGTTTGGGGGGATCAGCCCCAGCATTTT. Its protein is CASSLVWGDQPQHF.

The V and J genes are TRBV30 and TRBJ2-7, with D possibly TRBD2 on 7 matching bases. Germline V gives CDR1 GTSNPN, CDR2 SVGIG (reference sequence). V dropped 3 bases and J dropped 0 bases, with 15 bases sitting between them. This CDR3 contains 15 residues. For the CDR3, the DNA is TGTGCCTGGAGGCAACAGGGAGGGGCCTCCTACGAGCAGTACTTC. Amino acid sequence: CAWRQQGGASYEQYF.

The V and J genes are TRBV9 and TRBJ2-3; 9 positions match TRBD1. The CDR3 contains 15 residues. CDR1 is SGDLS and CDR2 is YYNGEE in the germline V gene. V was clipped by 5 bases and J by 2 bases; unmatched bases: 6. This chain's CDR3 is CASSRGQGYTDTQYF. CDR3 nucleotides: TGTGCCAGCAGTAGGGGACAGGGTTACACAGATACGCAGTATTTT.

This clone has just a few counts. Here the CDR3 reads CASSLGQSYGEQFF. The CDR3 DNA follows: TGTGCCAGCAGCTTGGGTCAGTCATATGGTGAGCAGTTCTTC. The rearrangement links TRBV5-8 to TRBJ2-1; D is ambiguous. This CDR3 region has 14 residues. Germline lookup yields CDR1 SGHTS and CDR2 YDEGEE. The V end was cut by 0 bases, the J end by 9 bases, with 13 bases between.

In DNA form, the CDR3 reads TGCAGTGCCCACAGATCCTACGAGCAGTACTTC. As protein: CSAHRSYEQYF. The rearrangement joins TRBV20-1 to TRBJ2-7; D gene ambiguous. Germline assignment: CDR1 DFQATT and CDR2 SNEGSKA (reference sequence). The CDR3 sequence is 11 residues long. The V end was cut by 6 bases, the J end by 1 base, with 7 bases between.

The chain has TRBV29-1 and TRBJ1-3, with D possibly being TRBD1 (6 bases). Trimming took 7 bases from V and 1 from J, leaving 17 bases between them. This CDR3 spans 15 amino acids. CDR1 is SQVTM, CDR2 ANQGSEA, per germline. CDR3 sequence: CSATGIQGSGNTIYF. The CDR3, as DNA: TGCAGCGCTACAGGGATACAGGGTTCTGGAAACACCATATATTTT.

This sequence joins TRBV30 and TRBJ2-5; perhaps D is TRBD1 or TRBD2 (5 bases each). The CDR3 length is 12 residues. CDR1 is GTSNPN, CDR2 SVGIG, per germline (reference sequence). The V gene lost 1 base and the J gene lost 10 bases, with 13 bases spanning the gap. The CDR3 DNA is TGTGCCTGGAGTGAAGCGGACACAAGCCAGTACTTC. Its translation: CAWSEADTSQYF.

The CDR3 bases are TGCGCCAGCAGCTCAAGAAGTCTAGCGGGAGGGCCATACGAGCAGTACTTC. Translation gives CASSSRSLAGGPYEQYF. The chain employs TRBV5-1 and TRBJ2-7, with TRBD2 matching over 12 bases. The CDR3 contains 17 residues. V lost 3 bases and J lost 4; bases outside the gene matches: 11. CDR1 is SGHRS, CDR2 YFSETQ, per germline.

This clone was detected only a few times. CDR3 DNA sequence: TGTGCCAGCAGGACGACAGCCGATGAGCAGTTCTTC. Translated: CASRTTADEQFF. This chain uses TRBV6-5 with TRBJ2-1, with D perhaps TRBD1 (5 bases). V lost 6 bases to trimming and J lost 8 bases, with 11 bases between them. CDR1 and CDR2 from the germline V gene are MNHEY and SVGAGI. This CDR3 spans 12 amino acids.

This clone has more than one count but fewer than ten. The rearrangement joins TRBV7-9 to TRBJ1-1, with D uncertain. The CDR3 has 14 amino acids. Trimming pared 1 base from V and 10 bases from J, leaving 16 bases between. CDR1 and CDR2 (germline): SEHNR, FQNEAQ (reference sequence). CDR3 bases: TGTGCCAGCAGCTTAGACAGTGGGGTTGGTGGAGCTTTCTTT. Translated, it gives CASSLDSGVGGAFF.

This clone was seen only a few times. This chain joins TRBV5-1 and TRBJ2-7; 9 bases align to TRBD1. This CDR3 region has 16 residues. Germline V lookup: CDR1 SGHRS, CDR2 YFSETQ. V lost 4 bases to trimming and J lost 0 bases; unmatched junction nucleotides: 8. CDR3 DNA: TGCGCCAGCAGCCCCGACCTGGGACAGGGCTCCTACGAGCAGTACTTC. Protein: CASSPDLGQGSYEQYF.

The V and J genes are TRBV28 and TRBJ2-5; 7 nucleotides match TRBD1. The CDR3 is made up of 17 amino acids. Germline CDR1 MDHEN, CDR2 SYDVKM. With 3 bases clipped from V and 4 bases from J, the junction kept 14 bases outside the gene matches. CDR3 protein: CASSFSPSAGGIETQYF. CDR3 DNA: TGTGCCAGCAGTTTCTCTCCGTCGGCAGGGGGTATAGAGACCCAGTACTTC. Using reference TRBV28 and TRBJ2-5 for the parts outside the CDR3, the full variable domain is DVKVTQSSRYLVKRTGEKVFLECVQDMDHENMFWYRQDPGLGLRLIYFSYDVKMKEKGDIPEGYSVSREKKERFSLILESASTNQTSMYLCASSFSPSAGGIETQYFGPGTRLLVL.

This clone was counted between two and nine times. This chain links TRBV7-9 with TRBJ1-1; maybe TRBD1 (6 bases). Looked up from germline, CDR1 is SEHNR and CDR2 is FQNEAQ (reference sequence). V dropped 3 bases and J dropped 11 bases, with 13 bases sitting between them. This CDR3 comprises 12 residues. The CDR3 loop reads CASSFNRDTAFF. The CDR3 DNA is TGTGCCAGCAGCTTCAACAGGGATACGGCTTTCTTT. The variable domain in full, with the rest retrieved from reference TRBV7-9 and TRBJ1-1, is DTGVSQNPRHKITKRGQNVTFRCDPISEHNRLYWYRQTLGQGPEFLTYFQNEAQLEKSRLLSDRFSAERPKGSFSTLEIQRTEQGDSAMYLCASSFNRDTAFFGQGTRLTVV.

J is TRBJ2-7 and V is TRBV30, with TRBD1 as a possible D gene (6 bases). CDR1 is GTSNPN and CDR2 is SVGIG in the germline V gene (reference sequence). V dropped 5 bases and J dropped 4 bases, with 12 bases sitting between them. The CDR3 contains 12 residues. The CDR3 sequence: CAWAIDRYEQYF. The CDR3 bases are TGTGCCTGGGCTATAGACAGGTACGAGCAGTACTTC.

CDR3: CAWSANRDTEAFF. DNA for the CDR3: TGTGCCTGGAGTGCGAACAGGGACACTGAAGCTTTCTTT. The rearrangement joins TRBV30 to TRBJ1-1; a possible D gene is TRBD1 (6 bases). The germline CDR1 and CDR2 sequences are GTSNPN and SVGIG (reference sequence). This CDR3 has 13 residues. Trimming left V 1 base short and J 3 bases short, with 9 bases between. Filled out from reference TRBV30 and TRBJ1-1, the complete variable domain reads SQTIHQWPATLVQPVGSPLSLECTVEGTSNPNLYWYRQAAGRGLQLLFYSVGIGQISSEVPQNLSASRPQDRQFILSSKKLLLSDSGFYLCAWSANRDTEAFFGQGTRLTVV.

A few counts support this clone. The V and J genes are TRBV29-1 and TRBJ2-6; no firm D call. CDR1 SQVTM and CDR2 ANQGSEA come from the germline V gene. The CDR3 sequence is 13 residues long. V lost 3 bases and J lost 0, with 3 bases in between. Written as DNA, the CDR3 is TGCAGCGTTGACCCCTCTGGGGCCAACGTCCTGACTTTC. Its protein is CSVDPSGANVLTF.

The chain has TRBV6-5 and TRBJ2-2; D not resolved. V lost 0 bases and J 4 bases, leaving 6 bases between the germline ends. Germline-derived CDR1 and CDR2 are MNHEY and SVGAGI. The CDR3 contains 14 residues. CDR3 in DNA: TGTGCCAGCAGTTACTCTTGGGGCACCGGGGAGCTGTTTTTT. This sequence encodes CASSYSWGTGELFF.

Only a few counts were recorded for this clone. The chain is built from TRBV7-2 and TRBJ2-3; D gene unclear. Between the trimmed V and J ends, which lost 1 base and 5 bases, there was a span of 13 bases. The CDR3 consists of 15 residues. Germline values: CDR1 SGHTA, CDR2 FQGNSA. DNA of the CDR3: TGTGCCAGCAGCTTAGAGCCGACTTCGATAGATACGCAGTATTTT. Translated, it gives CASSLEPTSIDTQYF.

V gene TRBV5-1 combines with J gene TRBJ2-3; tentatively, D is TRBD2 (6 bases). Germline V gene data show CDR1 as SGHRS and CDR2 as YFSETQ. The CDR3 has 14 residues. V was clipped by 1 base and J by 5 bases, with 11 bases between them. CDR3: CASSLWTTEDTQYF. The CDR3 region has the DNA TGCGCCAGCAGCTTGTGGACTACAGAAGATACGCAGTATTTT.